This is a list of T cell receptor beta chains from one sample in a study of T cell responses to AZD1222 COVID-19 vaccine. Here immunoSEQ multiplex PCR was the method, and the copy in TCRdb shows in-frame clones only, minus some. The data show some 96,000 clones, 70% to 90% seen once. This specimen consisted of peripheral blood, obtained on day 0 of AZD1222 vaccination. Receptors originate from an adult in good health. The CDR3 runs from the conserved cysteine through the conserved F or W. Each record gives: D gene, V gene, clone size, J gene, CDR3 protein, CDR3 DNA. A D gene is named only where the DNA matches it firmly. Clone size appears in some rows only: once, few, many, or a class for an expanded clone.

d_gene: TRBD1
v_gene: TRBV5-1
abundance: -
j_gene: TRBJ2-1
CDR3aa: CASSLVGQGSNEQFF
CDR3nt: TGCGCCAGCAGCTTGGTAGGACAGGGGTCCAATGAGCAGTTCTTC

d_gene: -
v_gene: TRBV6-1
abundance: -
j_gene: TRBJ2-2
CDR3aa: CASSERPRNTGELFF
CDR3nt: TGTGCCAGCAGTGAACGGCCCCGTAACACCGGGGAGCTGTTTTTT

d_gene: -
v_gene: TRBV29-1
abundance: -
j_gene: TRBJ1-5
CDR3aa: CSVQSSGNANQPQHF
CDR3nt: TGCAGCGTTCAGTCGTCAGGGAATGCAAATCAGCCCCAGCATTTT

d_gene: -
v_gene: TRBV28
abundance: -
j_gene: TRBJ2-5
CDR3aa: CASQGPYQETQYF
CDR3nt: TGTGCCAGCCAAGGTCCGTACCAAGAGACCCAGTACTTC

d_gene: TRBD1
v_gene: TRBV19
abundance: -
j_gene: TRBJ1-5
CDR3aa: CASSIDWTGGRQPQHF
CDR3nt: TGTGCCAGTAGTATAGATTGGACAGGGGGGCGTCAGCCCCAGCATTTT

d_gene: -
v_gene: TRBV10-1
abundance: -
j_gene: TRBJ2-2
CDR3aa: CASSDRGRNTGELFF
CDR3nt: TGCGCCAGCAGTGATAGGGGTAGGAACACCGGGGAGCTGTTTTTT

d_gene: TRBD1
v_gene: TRBV9
abundance: -
j_gene: TRBJ1-4
CDR3aa: CASSAPTGEEGEKLFF
CDR3nt: TGTGCCAGCAGCGCACCCACAGGGGAAGAGGGTGAAAAACTGTTTTTT

d_gene: TRBD2
v_gene: TRBV20-1
abundance: once
j_gene: TRBJ2-2
CDR3aa: CSASSGAGTGELFF
CDR3nt: TGCAGTGCTAGTAGCGGGGCAGGGACCGGGGAGCTGTTTTTT

d_gene: -
v_gene: TRBV6-1
abundance: -
j_gene: TRBJ1-3
CDR3aa: CASSETGASSGNTIYF
CDR3nt: TGTGCCAGCAGTGAAACGGGTGCAAGCTCTGGAAACACCATATATTTT

d_gene: -
v_gene: TRBV6-5
abundance: few
j_gene: TRBJ1-3
CDR3aa: CASKNRDGNTIYF
CDR3nt: TGTGCCAGCAAAAACAGGGATGGAAACACCATATATTTT

d_gene: TRBD2
v_gene: TRBV7-7
abundance: -
j_gene: TRBJ2-7
CDR3aa: CASSSGLAGAYEQYF
CDR3nt: TGTGCTAGCAGCTCGGGACTAGCGGGGGCCTACGAGCAGTACTTC

d_gene: TRBD1
v_gene: TRBV2
abundance: -
j_gene: TRBJ1-2
CDR3aa: CASSEGAGGYYGYTF
CDR3nt: TGTGCCAGCAGTGAAGGGGCAGGGGGCTACTATGGCTACACCTTC

d_gene: -
v_gene: TRBV9
abundance: -
j_gene: TRBJ1-3
CDR3aa: CASSVREGNTIYF
CDR3nt: TGTGCCAGCAGCGTAAGGGAAGGAAACACCATATATTTT

d_gene: TRBD1
v_gene: TRBV7-9
abundance: once
j_gene: TRBJ2-7
CDR3aa: CASRDSRGPLAYEQYF
CDR3nt: TGTGCCAGCAGAGACTCCAGGGGGCCCCTGGCCTACGAGCAGTACTTC

d_gene: TRBD1
v_gene: TRBV2
abundance: -
j_gene: TRBJ2-1
CDR3aa: CASSAGTGWNFEQFF
CDR3nt: TGTGCCAGCAGCGCCGGGACAGGGTGGAATTTTGAGCAGTTCTTC

d_gene: TRBD1
v_gene: TRBV5-1
abundance: -
j_gene: TRBJ1-6
CDR3aa: CASSSTDRANSPLHF
CDR3nt: TGCGCCAGCAGCTCCACCGACAGGGCAAATTCACCCCTCCACTTT

d_gene: -
v_gene: TRBV11-2
abundance: -
j_gene: TRBJ1-4
CDR3aa: CASGENRAARIF
CDR3nt: TGTGCCAGCGGAGAGAACCGGGCCGCCAGAATTTTT

d_gene: TRBD1
v_gene: TRBV6-2/TRBV6-3
abundance: -
j_gene: TRBJ2-6
CDR3aa: CASSRWTGGRSGANVLTF
CDR3nt: TGTGCCAGCAGCCGATGGACAGGGGGGAGATCTGGGGCCAACGTCCTGACTTTC

d_gene: -
v_gene: TRBV5-1
abundance: -
j_gene: TRBJ1-1
CDR3aa: CASSLDGGGGTEAFF
CDR3nt: TGCGCCAGCAGCTTGGATGGGGGCGGCGGCACTGAAGCTTTCTTT

d_gene: -
v_gene: TRBV5-6
abundance: -
j_gene: TRBJ1-4
CDR3aa: CASSLAGLSGELFF
CDR3nt: TGTGCCAGCAGCTTGGCCGGGCTTTCGGGAGAACTGTTTTTT

d_gene: -
v_gene: TRBV18
abundance: -
j_gene: TRBJ2-6
CDR3aa: CASSSTVLSGANVLTF
CDR3nt: TGTGCCAGCTCATCGACAGTACTCTCTGGGGCCAACGTCCTGACTTTC

d_gene: TRBD2
v_gene: TRBV4-1
abundance: -
j_gene: TRBJ2-3
CDR3aa: CASSQDGTSGGSDTQYF
CDR3nt: TGCGCCAGCAGCCAAGATGGGACTAGCGGGGGGTCAGATACGCAGTATTTT

d_gene: -
v_gene: TRBV3-1/TRBV3-2
abundance: -
j_gene: TRBJ1-6
CDR3aa: CASSQAGDQSPLHF
CDR3nt: TGTGCCAGCAGCCAAGCGGGGGATCAGTCACCCCTCCACTTT

d_gene: -
v_gene: TRBV28
abundance: -
j_gene: TRBJ2-2
CDR3aa: CASSLQGGKRGELFF
CDR3nt: TGTGCCAGCAGTTTGCAGGGGGGAAAGCGCGGGGAGCTGTTTTTT

d_gene: TRBD1
v_gene: TRBV2
abundance: -
j_gene: TRBJ1-5
CDR3aa: CASSEGQGANQPQHF
CDR3nt: TGTGCCAGCAGTGAGGGACAGGGTGCTAATCAGCCCCAGCATTTT

d_gene: -
v_gene: TRBV7-9
abundance: once
j_gene: TRBJ1-2
CDR3aa: CASSLGPDGYTF
CDR3nt: TGTGCCAGCAGCTTAGGCCCGGACGGCTACACCTTC

d_gene: -
v_gene: TRBV10-3
abundance: -
j_gene: TRBJ2-7
CDR3aa: CAISPGGSSYEQYF
CDR3nt: TGTGCCATCAGTCCAGGGGGGAGCTCCTACGAGCAGTACTTC

d_gene: -
v_gene: TRBV19
abundance: -
j_gene: TRBJ2-3
CDR3aa: CASSPGPGTDTQYF
CDR3nt: TGTGCCAGTAGCCCGGGACCTGGCACAGATACGCAGTATTTT

d_gene: TRBD2
v_gene: TRBV6-5
abundance: -
j_gene: TRBJ2-1
CDR3aa: CASTPLAGVGNEQFF
CDR3nt: TGTGCCAGCACCCCCCTAGCGGGGGTGGGTAATGAGCAGTTCTTC

d_gene: -
v_gene: TRBV28
abundance: -
j_gene: TRBJ1-5
CDR3aa: CASFPGRLNQPQHF
CDR3nt: TGTGCCAGCTTCCCCGGACGGCTCAATCAGCCCCAGCATTTT

d_gene: -
v_gene: TRBV9
abundance: -
j_gene: TRBJ2-2
CDR3aa: CASNGGFGELFF
CDR3nt: TGTGCCAGCAACGGAGGCTTTGGGGAGCTGTTTTTT

d_gene: TRBD1
v_gene: TRBV19
abundance: few
j_gene: TRBJ2-7
CDR3aa: CASSKDSGQDYEQYF
CDR3nt: TGTGCCAGTAGCAAAGATTCCGGACAGGACTACGAGCAGTACTTC

d_gene: TRBD1
v_gene: TRBV6-4
abundance: -
j_gene: TRBJ1-6
CDR3aa: CASSTGGFSPLHF
CDR3nt: TGTGCCAGCAGCACAGGGGGCTTTTCACCCCTCCACTTT

d_gene: -
v_gene: TRBV12-3/TRBV12-4
abundance: -
j_gene: TRBJ1-5
CDR3aa: CASTEYINQPQHF
CDR3nt: TGTGCCAGCACCGAATATATTAATCAGCCCCAGCATTTT

d_gene: -
v_gene: TRBV19
abundance: -
j_gene: TRBJ1-5
CDR3aa: CASKFRGNQPQHF
CDR3nt: TGTGCCAGTAAGTTTCGGGGGAATCAGCCCCAGCATTTT

d_gene: TRBD1
v_gene: TRBV5-1
abundance: once
j_gene: TRBJ1-3
CDR3aa: CASSLTGASGNTIYF
CDR3nt: TGCGCCAGCAGCTTGACAGGGGCCTCTGGAAACACCATATATTTT

d_gene: TRBD2
v_gene: TRBV6-1
abundance: few
j_gene: TRBJ2-5
CDR3aa: CATRDGGGGAQTQYF
CDR3nt: TGTGCCACCCGAGATGGGGGCGGGGGGGCCCAGACCCAGTACTTC